The table lists the clone carrying this TCR beta chain with a count of one. The record originates from a study of blood T cell repertoires in COVID-19. The CDR3 runs to 15 residues. V lost 0 bases to trimming and J lost 11 bases, with 17 bases between them. Looked up from germline, CDR1 is SEHNR and CDR2 is FQNEAQ (reference sequence). The method was immunoSEQ multiplex PCR; TCRdb's version includes in-frame clones alone and lacks a portion of them. The table includes roughly 60,000 clones, approximately 80% detected once. This rearrangement joins TRBV7-9 to TRBJ2-1; D is possibly TRBD2 (6 bases). Sequencing input: peripheral blood. This receptor was taken from a man aged 30-40 years with COVID-19, enrolled during active disease. The CDR3 bases are TGTGCCAGCAGCTTAGCGGAGACTAGAGGGAGGAAGCAGTTCTTC. It yields the protein CASSLAETRGRKQFF.